The 31 T cell receptor beta chains given below trace back to one sample, sequenced in a study of cytomegalovirus exposure and HLA in healthy donors (dated by TCRdb to about 2017). The library relied on the immunoSEQ multiplex PCR assay. For the multiplex PCR, a mixture combining 60 forward primers for TCR Vbeta segments and 13 reverse primers for TCR Jbeta segments was used. TCRdb provides this immuneACCESS table in a form limited to in-frame rearrangements. Some clones are lacking; in checked studies, under half of them reflect an unresolved V gene, and why the rest are absent is not known. For this sample there are 90,000 to 110,000 clones; around 76% appear just once. In total, the top ten clones hold approximately 8% of the sample. What was sequenced was PBMCs. These receptors were obtained from a man in his forties in good health and CMV-seropositive.

The CDR3 here is CASRLAGAGDTQYF. DNA for the CDR3: TGTGCCAGCAGGCTAGCGGGGGCCGGGGATACGCAGTATTTT. The rearrangement joins TRBV6-5 to TRBJ2-3; TRBD2 matches 10 bases. CDR3 length: 14 amino acids. Unmatched junction bases numbered 6, after V lost 6 bases and J lost 6 bases. CDR1 is MNHEY, CDR2 SVGAGI, per germline.

The genes are TRBV5-4 and TRBJ1-2, with unresolved D. V gave up 3 bases and J gave up 4 bases, with 13 bases separating them. CDR3 size: 14 residues. Germline values: CDR1 SGHNT, CDR2 YYREEE (reference sequence). The DNA of the CDR3 is TGTGCCAGCAGCTCTATCCGGGATCTCTATGGCTACACCTTC. Encoded protein: CASSSIRDLYGYTF. The whole variable domain, remainder taken from reference TRBV5-4 and TRBJ1-2, is ETGVTQSPTHLIKTRGQQVTLRCSSQSGHNTVSWYQQALGQGPQFIFQYYREEENGRGNFPPRFSGLQFPNYSSELNVNALELDDSALYLCASSSIRDLYGYTFGSGTRLTVV.

The gene calls are TRBV6-5 and TRBJ2-7, with a possible D match to TRBD1 (5 bases). Germline lookup yields CDR1 MNHEY and CDR2 SVGAGI. Trimming cost V 0 bases and J 5 bases, with 14 bases left between them. The CDR3 sequence is 15 residues long. CDR3 nucleotides: TGTGCCAGCAGTTACTCGGAGTCCAGGGTAAACGAGCAGTACTTC. Translating gives CASSYSESRVNEQYF.

V usage is TRBV20-1 and J usage is TRBJ2-5, with D uncertain. This CDR3 is 11 amino acids long. V was pared by 3 bases and J by 4 bases, with 6 bases between. Germline V lookup: CDR1 DFQATT, CDR2 SNEGSKA (reference sequence). For the CDR3, the DNA is TGCAGTGCTAGCCCCGGAGAGACCCAGTACTTC. Translating it yields CSASPGETQYF.

V usage is TRBV9 and J usage is TRBJ1-1; D may be TRBD1 (6 bases). The V gene's germline CDR1 is SGDLS and CDR2 YYNGEE. This CDR3 comprises 13 residues. The germline V and J ends were trimmed by 0 bases and 10 bases, with 13 bases remaining between them. CDR3 coding DNA: TGTGCCAGCAGCGTAGAAGTCAGGGGCTCAGCTTTCTTT. The encoded protein is CASSVEVRGSAFF.

The rearrangement joins TRBV7-2 to TRBJ2-3, with D hard to call. The germline CDR1 and CDR2 sequences are SGHTA and FQGNSA. V was cut by 4 bases and J by 4 bases, with 9 bases left in between. The CDR3 consists of 13 residues. The CDR3 nucleotides are TGTGCCAGCAGCTCTATCACCTCAGATACGCAGTATTTT. Translated, it gives CASSSITSDTQYF.

The genes are TRBV6-5 and TRBJ2-1, with 8 bases fitting TRBD2. CDR1 is MNHEY, CDR2 SVGAGI, per germline. Trimming cost V 7 bases and J 9 bases; bases outside gene matches: 11. The CDR3 totals 14 residues. The CDR3 region has the DNA TGTGCCAGCACCCCGGGGGGGGGAGATGGTGAGCAGTTCTTC. It yields the protein CASTPGGGDGEQFF.

The gene calls are TRBV27 and TRBJ1-2, with TRBD1 as a possible D gene (6 bases). The CDR3 loop spans 13 amino acids. The germline CDR1 and CDR2 sequences are MNHEY and SMNVEV (reference sequence). The V end lost 6 bases, the J end lost 5 bases, and 13 bases lay between the germline ends. The CDR3 DNA sequence: TGTGCCAGCAGCATACAGGGAAAGTATGGCTACACCTTC. As protein: CASSIQGKYGYTF.

This clone was found a few times. The gene calls are TRBV29-1 and TRBJ1-5; 7 bases agree with TRBD1. CDR1 is SQVTM, CDR2 ANQGSEA, per germline. CDR3 size: 19 residues. V trimming: 6 bases; J trimming: 3 bases; junction bases outside the gene matches: 23. The DNA of the CDR3 is TGCAGCGTCCCCGGGTGTGGGACAGTCAGCCACCCCCACAATCAGCCCCAGCATTTT. Protein: CSVPGCGTVSHPHNQPQHF.

This chain connects TRBV30 to TRBJ1-3; maybe TRBD1 (6 bases). Between the trimmed V and J ends, which lost 3 bases and 0 bases, there was a span of 15 bases. Germline V gene lookup returns CDR1 GTSNPN and CDR2 SVGIG (reference sequence). The CDR3 consists of 16 residues. The CDR3 DNA is TGTGCCTGGAGATTTGAGGGGGACCTCTCTGGAAACACCATATATTTT. As protein: CAWRFEGDLSGNTIYF.

The rearrangement joins TRBV19 to TRBJ1-1; a possible D gene is TRBD1 (6 bases). The ends were cut back, 5 bases at V and 5 bases at J, with 12 bases in the middle. This CDR3 region has 13 residues. Germline V gives CDR1 LNHDA, CDR2 SQIVND (reference sequence). CDR3 nucleotides: TGTGCCAGTAGTTTGGGGGCAGGTACTGAAGCTTTCTTT. Its translation is CASSLGAGTEAFF.

This sequence joins TRBV27 and TRBJ1-6; D possibly corresponds to TRBD1 (6 bases). This CDR3 is 15 amino acids long. Trimming removed 6 bases at V and 7 bases at J, with 16 bases between. Germline V gene data show CDR1 as MNHEY and CDR2 as SMNVEV (reference sequence). CDR3 residues: CASSPRGGWNSPLHF. The CDR3 coding sequence is TGTGCCAGCAGCCCCCGCGGGGGCTGGAATTCACCCCTCCACTTT.

This clone was seen once. V gene TRBV28 combines with J gene TRBJ2-7, with 8 bases that match TRBD2. The germline CDR1 and CDR2 sequences are MDHEN and SYDVKM. The trim removed 5 bases at V and 2 bases at J, leaving 8 bases unmatched. CDR3 length equals 15 residues. This chain's CDR3 is CASSPRGSGTYEQYF. The CDR3 nucleotides read TGTGCCAGCAGTCCCCGAGGTAGCGGGACCTACGAGCAGTACTTC.

The chain links TRBV19 to TRBJ1-5; D gene ambiguous. V lost 2 bases and J lost 3, with 8 bases in between. Per the germline V gene, CDR1 is LNHDA and CDR2 is SQIVND (reference sequence). The CDR3 runs 14 residues. CDR3 protein: CASSIIQINQPQHF. DNA for the CDR3: TGTGCCAGTAGTATAATACAGATCAATCAGCCCCAGCATTTT.

This clone showed up just a few times. The chain couples TRBV4-1 to TRBJ2-3, with D maybe TRBD2 (6 bases). Trimming pared 1 base from V and 2 bases from J, leaving 13 bases between. The CDR3 is 16 amino acids. Germline CDR1 is MGHRA and CDR2 is YSYEKL. The CDR3 loop is CASSQGEAPNTDTQYF. CDR3 bases: TGCGCCAGCAGCCAAGGGGAGGCGCCTAACACAGATACGCAGTATTTT.

This clone has only one observation. The CDR3, as DNA: TGTGCCAGCAGTTTAAACGTGGACACCTCCTCTCAAGAGACCCAGTACTTC. This encodes CASSLNVDTSSQETQYF. V usage is TRBV27 and J usage is TRBJ2-5; D is possibly TRBD1 (5 bases). V lost 2 bases to trimming and J lost 2 bases, with 18 bases between them. The CDR3 runs to 17 residues. Germline V CDR1 and CDR2: MNHEY, SMNVEV (reference sequence).

This rearrangement joins TRBV6-1 to TRBJ1-1; D is ambiguous. The CDR3 totals 14 residues. With 6 bases removed from V and 12 bases from J, the gap between germline ends came to 23 bases. The germline CDR1 and CDR2 sequences are MNHNS and SASEGT. The CDR3 coding sequence is TGTGCCAGCAGGGCCCCTCAGCTTCGGAGGACTACTTTCTTT. Its protein is CASRAPQLRRTTFF.

The chain combines TRBV6-1 with TRBJ2-7; 9 positions agree with TRBD1. CDR1 is MNHNS and CDR2 is SASEGT in the germline V gene. The CDR3 covers 14 residues. The V and J ends lost 6 bases and 5 bases, in that order; junction bases with no gene match: 8. Here the CDR3 DNA reads TGTGCCAGCAGAAGCGGGACAGGGTTGAACGAGCAGTACTTC. It codes for CASRSGTGLNEQYF.

The chain employs TRBV19 and TRBJ2-5, with TRBD2 matching over 7 bases. The DNA matches TRBJ2-7 better at its end, which makes the J call doubtful. The CDR3 has 14 amino acids. Germline values: CDR1 LNHDA, CDR2 SQIVND (reference sequence). CDR3 DNA: TGTGCCAGTAAAGCTAGCGGCAGCTCCTACGAGCAGTACTTC. As protein: CASKASGSSYEQYF.

The chain joins TRBV11-3 to TRBJ2-5, with D maybe TRBD2 (5 bases). The V gene's germline CDR1 is SGHNT and CDR2 YENEEA. V was trimmed by 1 base and J by 2 bases, leaving 23 bases between them. This CDR3 contains 19 residues. The CDR3, as DNA: TGTGCCAGCAGCTTAGGCCCACCCCGAGCGGACCTACTACAAGAGACCCAGTACTTC. Translated, it gives CASSLGPPRADLLQETQYF.

This chain connects TRBV28 to TRBJ1-1, with 9 bases lining up with TRBD1. Trimming at V came to 6 bases and at J to 0 bases, leaving 2 bases not matched to a gene. CDR1 is MDHEN, CDR2 SYDVKM, per germline. The CDR3 runs 14 residues. The CDR3 protein is CASRGQGMNTEAFF. The CDR3 DNA is TGTGCCAGCAGGGGACAGGGCATGAACACTGAAGCTTTCTTT. The complete variable domain, with remaining parts taken from reference TRBV28 and TRBJ1-1, reads DVKVTQSSRYLVKRTGEKVFLECVQDMDHENMFWYRQDPGLGLRLIYFSYDVKMKEKGDIPEGYSVSREKKERFSLILESASTNQTSMYLCASRGQGMNTEAFFGQGTRLTVV.

This clone was observed a few times. This rearrangement joins TRBV29-1 to TRBJ2-1; 13 bases agree with TRBD2. CDR1 SQVTM and CDR2 ANQGSEA come from the germline V gene. The CDR3 spans 13 residues. V gave up 7 bases and J gave up 10 bases; unmatched junction bases: 7. The CDR3 DNA follows: TGCAGCGGAGGACTAGCGGGAGCTGGGGAGCAGTTCTTC. It yields the protein CSGGLAGAGEQFF.

This chain connects TRBV20-1 to TRBJ1-2; D call uncertain. The CDR3 runs to 11 residues. Germline V CDR1 and CDR2: DFQATT, SNEGSKA (reference sequence). This CDR3 reads CTPGRVGGYTF. The DNA for the CDR3 is TGCACCCCGGGGAGGGTGGGAGGCTACACCTTC.

The gene calls are TRBV30 and TRBJ2-5; 7 bases align to TRBD1. The CDR3 spans 16 residues. Germline V CDR1 and CDR2: GTSNPN, SVGIG (reference sequence). The J segment lost 7 bases and the V segment lost 3 bases, leaving 17 bases of the junction unmatched. CDR3: CAWRGRSGTARGTQYF. The CDR3 DNA is TGTGCCTGGAGGGGACGGTCTGGGACAGCCCGAGGGACCCAGTACTTC.

This chain joins TRBV4-2 and TRBJ2-7; possibly TRBD1 for D (5 bases). The CDR3 has 15 residues. V was pared by 1 base and J by 2 bases, with 12 bases between. The germline V gene has CDR1 LGHNA and CDR2 YNFKEQ. The CDR3 here is CASSQGQGGAYEQYF. The CDR3 nucleotides read TGTGCCAGCAGCCAAGGCCAGGGCGGCGCCTACGAGCAGTACTTC.

V usage is TRBV5-6 and J usage is TRBJ2-1, with 11 bases that match TRBD2. J lost 3 bases, V lost 3 bases, and 5 bases had no gene match. The CDR3 length is 16 residues. Germline V gives CDR1 SGHDT, CDR2 YYEEEE. The CDR3 bases are TGTGCCAGCAGCTATTTAGCGGGAGGGATCTACAATGAGCAGTTCTTC. Residues: CASSYLAGGIYNEQFF.

V is TRBV6-5 and J is TRBJ2-5; TRBD2 matches at 10 bases. Germline loops: CDR1 MNHEY, CDR2 SVGAGI. The V gene end was trimmed by 0 bases and the J gene end by 5 bases; junction bases not matched to a gene: 3. CDR3 length: 15 residues. This chain's CDR3 is CASSYSSGRGETQYF. The CDR3 nucleotides are TGTGCCAGCAGTTACTCCAGCGGGAGGGGGGAGACCCAGTACTTC.

This chain connects TRBV19 to TRBJ1-1; D is ambiguous. The V gene's germline CDR1 is LNHDA and CDR2 SQIVND (reference sequence). Between the trimmed V and J ends, which lost 7 bases and 1 base, there was a span of 16 bases. This CDR3 has 15 residues. CDR3 DNA: TGTGCCAGTACCCGCCGGCGGGTCGGGAACACTGAAGCTTTCTTT. Its protein product is CASTRRRVGNTEAFF.

This clone was picked up one time. The CDR3 spells CASSSDLTSGGERTQYF. The CDR3 DNA follows: TGTGCCAGCAGCTCCGATCTGACTAGCGGGGGGGAGCGTACGCAGTATTTT. The chain couples TRBV7-9 to TRBJ2-3, with TRBD2 identical over 14 bases. The germline V gene encodes CDR1 SEHNR and CDR2 FQNEAQ (reference sequence). The CDR3 has 17 amino acids. Trimming took 4 bases from V and 8 from J; bases not matched to a gene: 11.

The rearrangement joins TRBV4-1 to TRBJ2-3, with D possibly matching TRBD1 (6 bases). The CDR3 contains 18 residues. Per germline, CDR1 MGHRA and CDR2 YSYEKL. V was shortened by 1 base and J by 5 bases, with 22 bases between the two germline ends. As DNA, the CDR3 is TGCGCCAGCAGCCAAGGACGCTTGATGGGCAGGGGTGGAGATACGCAGTATTTT. Translating it yields CASSQGRLMGRGGDTQYF.

This chain joins TRBV27 and TRBJ2-3; 10 bases align to TRBD2. V lost 4 bases to trimming and J lost 1 base; unmatched junction nucleotides: 2. This CDR3 is 15 amino acids long. Germline V lookup: CDR1 MNHEY, CDR2 SMNVEV (reference sequence). The CDR3 here is CASSWGTSGTDTQYF. The CDR3 region has the DNA TGTGCCAGCAGTTGGGGGACTAGCGGCACAGATACGCAGTATTTT.